Presented here are 18 T cell receptor beta chains from one specimen sequenced in a study of cytomegalovirus exposure and HLA in healthy donors. 60 Vbeta and 13 Jbeta primers were used in PCR. The table came from immunoSEQ multiplex PCR; TCRdb's copy has only in-frame clones and leaves some out. The sample holds over 100,000 clones. The source material was PBMCs. All receptors derive from a man younger than 35 in good health and CMV-seronegative.

The chain uses TRBV4-3 and TRBJ2-5; no clear D gene. The assigned J gene may be wrong: the sequence end matches TRBJ2-7 better. The V gene's germline CDR1 is LGHNA and CDR2 YSLEER. This CDR3 comprises 15 residues. CDR3 region: CASSQDFRPSYEQYF. CDR3 coding DNA: TGCGCCAGCAGCCAAGATTTCCGCCCGAGCTACGAGCAGTACTTC.

The chain combines TRBV11-3 with TRBJ1-1, with a weak D call TRBD1 (5 bases). The CDR3 is made up of 13 amino acids. The germline V gene has CDR1 SGHNT and CDR2 YENEEA. Trimming shortened V by 8 bases and J by 5 bases, and 15 bases separated the two germline ends. The CDR3 loop reads CASHAPGLTEAFF. The CDR3, as DNA: TGTGCCAGCCATGCCCCAGGGCTGACTGAAGCTTTCTTT.

The chain employs TRBV7-8 and TRBJ2-6; no firm D call. In germline, CDR1 is SGHVS, CDR2 FQNEAQ. The CDR3 spans 14 residues. Trimming left V 4 bases short and J 4 bases short, with 8 bases between. CDR3 loop: CASSSSLGANVLTF. DNA for the CDR3: TGTGCCAGCAGCTCGTCACTCGGGGCCAACGTCCTGACTTTC.

The rearrangement uses TRBV7-9 and TRBJ1-4, with 11 bases that match TRBD1. This CDR3 comprises 14 residues. The trim removed 4 bases at V and 8 bases at J, leaving 3 bases unmatched. Looked up from germline, CDR1 is SEHNR and CDR2 is FQNEAQ (reference sequence). The CDR3 protein is CASSWGQGEEKLFF. The DNA for the CDR3 is TGTGCCAGCAGCTGGGGACAGGGGGAGGAAAAACTGTTTTTT.

The chain carries TRBV27 and TRBJ2-5; no firm D call. Germline values: CDR1 MNHEY, CDR2 SMNVEV (reference sequence). The CDR3 loop spans 16 amino acids. V was clipped by 5 bases and J by 4 bases, with 20 bases between them. CDR3 DNA sequence: TGTGCCAGCAGTCCCCCTGGAAGTAGCTTTGGAGAGACCCAGTACTTC. It yields the protein CASSPPGSSFGETQYF.

A remark on this clone: At one end, the junction sequence differs from germline, possibly due to a read error. This rearrangement joins TRBV7-9 to TRBJ2-7, with 8 bases identical to TRBD1. Germline CDR1 is SEHNR and CDR2 is FQNEAQ (reference sequence). This CDR3 comprises 13 residues. The CDR3 DNA reads as TGTGCCAGCAGCTCGGACAGGGAGGACGAATTTGGCTTC. This sequence encodes CASSSDREDEFGF.

This chain links TRBV27 with TRBJ2-7; unclear D gene. This CDR3 is 14 amino acids long. V lost 0 bases and J 2 bases, leaving 8 bases between the germline ends. Per the germline V gene, CDR1 is MNHEY and CDR2 is SMNVEV (reference sequence). The DNA of the CDR3 is TGTGCCAGCAGTTTATCCCACAGTGCCTACGAGCAGTACTTC. It is translated as CASSLSHSAYEQYF.

In nucleotides, the CDR3 is TGTGCCAGCACCGGGACTAGGGTCACAGATACGCAGTATTTT. It codes for CASTGTRVTDTQYF. The J gene is TRBJ2-3, the V gene TRBV25-1, with TRBD2 identical over 8 bases. The CDR3 length is 14 residues. Germline loops: CDR1 MGHDK, CDR2 SYGVNS. The V gene end was trimmed by 7 bases and the J gene end by 2 bases; junction bases not matched to a gene: 5. Complete variable domain (other parts from reference TRBV25-1 and TRBJ2-3): EADIYQTPRYLVIGTGKKITLECSQTMGHDKMYWYQQDPGMELHLIHYSYGVNSTEKGDLSSESTVSRIRTEHFPLTLESARPSHTSQYLCASTGTRVTDTQYFGPGTRLTVL.

The J gene is TRBJ1-1, the V gene TRBV6-5; 7 bases are shared with TRBD1. Trimming at V came to 2 bases and at J to 5 bases, leaving 8 bases not matched to a gene. The CDR3 sequence is 15 residues long. Germline CDR1 reads MNHEY; CDR2 reads SVGAGI. The CDR3 spells CASSYGNRGGTEAFF. CDR3 coding DNA: TGTGCCAGCAGTTACGGAAACAGGGGCGGAACTGAAGCTTTCTTT.

The chain employs TRBV29-1 and TRBJ2-7; 13 bases line up with TRBD2. Germline values: CDR1 SQVTM, CDR2 ANQGSEA. The CDR3 runs to 13 residues. The V gene end was trimmed by 5 bases and the J gene end by 4 bases; junction bases not matched to a gene: 2. The CDR3 reads CSVLTSGGYEQYF. CDR3 nucleotides: TGCAGCGTTTTGACTAGCGGGGGGTACGAGCAGTACTTC.

The chain links TRBV7-6 to TRBJ2-1; no definite D call. V was shortened by 1 base and J by 4 bases, with 8 bases between the two germline ends. The CDR3 covers 14 residues. CDR1 is SGHVS, CDR2 FNYEAQ, per germline. The CDR3 DNA is TGTGCCAGCAGCTTAGGATCAGCGTACAATGAGCAGTTCTTC. Protein product: CASSLGSAYNEQFF.

This chain links TRBV5-6 with TRBJ1-3; tentative D call: TRBD1 (5 bases). The CDR3 is made up of 18 amino acids. V was pared by 4 bases and J by 2 bases, with 22 bases between. The germline CDR1 and CDR2 sequences are SGHDT and YYEEEE. CDR3 sequence: CASSTVDQGFLTGNTIYF. For the CDR3, the DNA is TGTGCCAGCAGCACCGTTGACCAGGGATTTTTGACTGGAAACACCATATATTTT.

The chain combines TRBV12-2 with TRBJ2-1; the D call in the table, TRBD2, was not verified against the DNA. TRBV12-2 is a known pseudogene. The CDR3 is 21 residues long. The DNA of the CDR3 is TGTGCAAGTCGCTTAGTCTTAAGCGTGGCGGGAGGACCAAGCTCCTACAATGAGCAGTTCTTC. It translates to CASRLVLSVAGGPSSYNEQFF.

The chain recombines TRBV5-4 with TRBJ1-2, with 7 positions matching TRBD1. The CDR3 extends over 17 amino acids. Germline V gene lookup returns CDR1 SGHNT and CDR2 YYREEE (reference sequence). The trim removed 4 bases at V and 2 bases at J, leaving 14 bases unmatched. This CDR3 reads CASSRDRRSVANYGYTF. The CDR3 nucleotides are TGTGCCAGCAGCCGGGACAGAAGATCGGTCGCAAACTATGGCTACACCTTC. Full variable domain (missing parts from reference TRBV5-4 and TRBJ1-2): ETGVTQSPTHLIKTRGQQVTLRCSSQSGHNTVSWYQQALGQGPQFIFQYYREEENGRGNFPPRFSGLQFPNYSSELNVNALELDDSALYLCASSRDRRSVANYGYTFGSGTRLTVV.

The genes are TRBV29-1 and TRBJ1-2, with D perhaps TRBD1 (5 bases). The CDR3 loop spans 16 amino acids. V was trimmed by 0 bases and J by 1 base, leaving 15 bases between them. The germline V gene has CDR1 SQVTM and CDR2 ANQGSEA. DNA for the CDR3: TGCAGCGTTGAAGATGGCAGGGTTGGACGTAACTATGGCTACACCTTC. Residues: CSVEDGRVGRNYGYTF. Full variable domain (outside the CDR3, taken from reference TRBV29-1 and TRBJ1-2): SAVISQKPSRDICQRGTSLTIQCQVDSQVTMMFWYRQQPGQSLTLIATANQGSEATYESGFVIDKFPISRPNLTFSTLTVSNMSPEDSSIYLCSVEDGRVGRNYGYTFGSGTRLTVV.

The V and J genes are TRBV9 and TRBJ2-5, with TRBD1 matching over 8 bases. CDR3 length: 15 residues. Germline assignment: CDR1 SGDLS and CDR2 YYNGEE. The trim removed 2 bases at V and 5 bases at J, leaving 8 bases unmatched. CDR3 DNA: TGTGCCAGCAGCGTGTTGCCAGGGGGCGCGGAGACCCAGTACTTC. Its translation: CASSVLPGGAETQYF.

This chain uses TRBV25-1 with TRBJ2-1; TRBD1 might be the D (6 bases). Germline V CDR1 and CDR2: MGHDK, SYGVNS. CDR3 length: 13 residues. The ends were cut back, 5 bases at V and 15 bases at J, with 20 bases in the middle. This CDR3 reads CASSPQGTFPRFF. The CDR3, as DNA: TGTGCCAGCAGTCCCCAGGGGACGTTCCCCAGGTTCTTC. Complete variable domain (other parts from reference TRBV25-1 and TRBJ2-1): EADIYQTPRYLVIGTGKKITLECSQTMGHDKMYWYQQDPGMELHLIHYSYGVNSTEKGDLSSESTVSRIRTEHFPLTLESARPSHTSQYLCASSPQGTFPRFFGPGTRLTVL.

A note on this clone: The junction departs from the called germline gene at one end, perhaps through a read error. The chain links TRBV5-1 to TRBJ2-2, with D possibly being TRBD2 (5 bases). Germline assignment: CDR1 SGHRS and CDR2 YFSETQ. CDR3 length: 14 residues. The CDR3 sequence is CASSSPWEHRGAVF. In DNA form, the CDR3 reads TGCGCCAGCAGCTCCCCATGGGAACACCGGGGAGCTGTTTTT.